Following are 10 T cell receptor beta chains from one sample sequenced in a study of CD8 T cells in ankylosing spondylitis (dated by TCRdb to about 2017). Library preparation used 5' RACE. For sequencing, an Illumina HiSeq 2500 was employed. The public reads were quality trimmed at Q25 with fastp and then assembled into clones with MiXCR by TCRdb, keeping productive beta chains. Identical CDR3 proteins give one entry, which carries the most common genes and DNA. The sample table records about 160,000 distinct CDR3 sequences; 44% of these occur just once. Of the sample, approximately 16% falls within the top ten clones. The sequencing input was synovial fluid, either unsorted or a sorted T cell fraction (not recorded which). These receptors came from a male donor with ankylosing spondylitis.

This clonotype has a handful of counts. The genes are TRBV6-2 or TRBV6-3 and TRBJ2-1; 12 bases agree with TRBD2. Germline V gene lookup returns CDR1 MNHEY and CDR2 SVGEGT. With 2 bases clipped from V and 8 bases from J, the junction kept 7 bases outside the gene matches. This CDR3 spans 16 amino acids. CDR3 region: CASSYALAGGIDEQFF. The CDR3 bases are TGTGCCAGCAGTTACGCACTAGCGGGAGGAATCGATGAGCAGTTCTTC.

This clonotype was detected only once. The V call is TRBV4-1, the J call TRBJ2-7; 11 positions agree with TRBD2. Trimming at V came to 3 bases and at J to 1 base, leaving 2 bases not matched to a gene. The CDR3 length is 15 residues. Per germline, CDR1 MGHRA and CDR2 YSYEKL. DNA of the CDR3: TGCGCCAGCAGCCAGGCTAGCGGGAGGTCCTACGAGCAGTACTTC. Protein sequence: CASSQASGRSYEQYF.

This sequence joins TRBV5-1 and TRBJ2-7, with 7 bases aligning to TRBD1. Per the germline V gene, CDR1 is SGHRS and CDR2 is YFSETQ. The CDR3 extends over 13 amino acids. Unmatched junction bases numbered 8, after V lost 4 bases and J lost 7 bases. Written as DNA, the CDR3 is TGCGCCAGCAGCGCCTGGACAGGCCAGGAGCAGTACTTC. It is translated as CASSAWTGQEQYF. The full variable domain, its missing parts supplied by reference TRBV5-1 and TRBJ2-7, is KAGVTQTPRYLIKTRGQQVTLSCSPISGHRSVSWYQQTPGQGLQFLFEYFSETQRNKGNFPGRFSGRQFSNSRSEMNVSTLELGDSALYLCASSAWTGQEQYFGPGTRLTVT.

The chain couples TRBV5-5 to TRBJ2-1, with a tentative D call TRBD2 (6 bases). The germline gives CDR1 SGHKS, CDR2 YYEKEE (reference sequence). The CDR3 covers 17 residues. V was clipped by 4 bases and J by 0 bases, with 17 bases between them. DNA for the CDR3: TGTGCCAGCAGCCCCTCGGCTCCAGCGGGCTCCTACAATGAGCAGTTCTTC. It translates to CASSPSAPAGSYNEQFF.

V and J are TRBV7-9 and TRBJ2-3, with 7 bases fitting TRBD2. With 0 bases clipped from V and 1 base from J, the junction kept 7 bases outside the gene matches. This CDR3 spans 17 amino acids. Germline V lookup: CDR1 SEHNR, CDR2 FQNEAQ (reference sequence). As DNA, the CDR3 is TGTGCCAGCAGCTTAGCCCTGGGACTATTACGCACAGATACGCAGTATTTT. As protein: CASSLALGLLRTDTQYF.

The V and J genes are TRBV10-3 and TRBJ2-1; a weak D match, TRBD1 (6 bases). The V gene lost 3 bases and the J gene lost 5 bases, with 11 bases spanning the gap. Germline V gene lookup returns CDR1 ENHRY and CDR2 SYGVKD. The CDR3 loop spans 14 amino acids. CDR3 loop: CAISDRQGNNEQFF. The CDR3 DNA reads TGTGCCATCAGTGATCGGCAGGGGAACAATGAGCAGTTCTTC.

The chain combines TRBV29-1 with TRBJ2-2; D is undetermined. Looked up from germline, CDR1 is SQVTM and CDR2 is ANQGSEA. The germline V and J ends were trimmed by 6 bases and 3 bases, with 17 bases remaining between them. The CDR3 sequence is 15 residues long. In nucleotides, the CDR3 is TGCAGCGTAGTCGCTGAGGACGCGGACACCGGGGAGCTGTTTTTT. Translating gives CSVVAEDADTGELFF.

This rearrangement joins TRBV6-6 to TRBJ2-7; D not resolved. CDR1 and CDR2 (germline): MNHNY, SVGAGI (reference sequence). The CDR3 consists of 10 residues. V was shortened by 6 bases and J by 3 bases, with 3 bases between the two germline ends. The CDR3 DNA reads TGTGCCAGCAGGGGCTACGAGCAGTACTTC. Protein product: CASRGYEQYF.

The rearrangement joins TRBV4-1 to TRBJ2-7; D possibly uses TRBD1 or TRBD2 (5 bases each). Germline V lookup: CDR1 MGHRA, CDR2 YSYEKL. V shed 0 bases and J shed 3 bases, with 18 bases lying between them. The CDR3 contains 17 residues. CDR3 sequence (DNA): TGCGCCAGCAGCCAAGAAAACCTTGCCGGGACGGACTACGAGCAGTACTTC. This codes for CASSQENLAGTDYEQYF.

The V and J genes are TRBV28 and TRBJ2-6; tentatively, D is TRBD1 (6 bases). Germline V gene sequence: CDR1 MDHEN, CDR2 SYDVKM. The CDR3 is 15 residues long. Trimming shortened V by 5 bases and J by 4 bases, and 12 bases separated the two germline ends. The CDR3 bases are TGTGCCAGCAGTAACAGGGATGACGGGGCCAACGTCCTGACTTTC. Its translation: CASSNRDDGANVLTF.